This paragraph covers one T cell receptor (beta chain) sequence. Its antigen is as yet unknown. V shed 2 bases and J shed 4 bases, with 17 bases lying between them. This CDR3 contains 16 residues. Germline lookup yields CDR1 MNHNS and CDR2 SASEGT. These data originate in a study of cytomegalovirus exposure and HLA in healthy donors. In the study overall: There were approximately 80 million unique TCRs (from HLA-typed donors) in an early data release. General observations from the study: With high specificity and sensitivity, the classifier reportedly diagnosed cytomegalovirus status. The study put 150 or so TCR beta chains on its list as cytomegalovirus-associated. Analyses of presence and absence presupposed an approximately uniform sequencing depth across donors.

Amplification used 60 Vbeta primers and 13 Jbeta primers. Sequencing used immunoSEQ multiplex PCR; TCRdb keeps in-frame clones, though not all of them. The repertoire holds 150,000 or so clones, with 60% to 80% as singletons. The rearrangement links TRBV6-1 to TRBJ1-2; D may be TRBD1 (5 bases). The clonotype originates from a female donor in good health and CMV-seronegative. Sequencing used PBMCs. CDR3 DNA sequence: TGTGCCAGCAGTGAACCGGGGGACCCTATACTCTATGGCTACACCTTC. This sequence encodes CASSEPGDPILYGYTF.